Listed below are T cell receptor beta chains from one sample, sequenced in a study of blood T cell repertoires in COVID-19. Generated by immunoSEQ multiplex PCR, the TCRdb table keeps only in-frame clones and is missing some. This repertoire shows 140,000 or so clones, around 81% found once; its top ten account for more than 8%. Input material: peripheral blood. The origin of the receptors is a human donor in a cohort sampled during active COVID-19. The CDR3 runs from the conserved cysteine through the conserved F or W. A D gene is named only where the DNA matches it firmly. Clone size is stated in some rows and not others, as once, few, many or a class when expanded.

TRBJ2-3 | TRBV9 | few | - | CASSSSSTDTQYF | TGTGCCAGCAGCTCGAGTAGCACAGATACGCAGTATTTT
TRBJ2-5 | TRBV7-7 | - | - | CASSSLGGGQETQYF | TGTGCCAGCAGCTCCCTAGGGGGTGGCCAAGAGACCCAGTACTTC
TRBJ1-2 | TRBV28 | - | - | CASSPRRGAYGYTF | TGTGCCAGCAGTCCCAGGAGGGGAGCCTATGGCTACACCTTC
TRBJ2-7 | TRBV29-1 | - | TRBD2 | CSVEIFSGRATYEQYF | TGCAGCGTTGAGATATTCAGCGGGAGGGCAACCTACGAGCAGTACTTC
TRBJ2-7 | TRBV28 | - | TRBD2 | CASSRDYSYEQYF | TGTGCCAGCAGCCGGGACTATTCATACGAGCAGTACTTC
TRBJ2-1 | TRBV7-9 | once | TRBD1 | CASSLVRTGVNEQFF | TGTGCCAGCAGCTTAGTAAGGACAGGGGTGAATGAGCAGTTCTTC
TRBJ2-4 | TRBV6-1 | - | - | CASSEIPQYLAKNIQYF | TGTGCCAGCAGTGAAATCCCACAGTATCTAGCCAAAAACATTCAGTACTTC
TRBJ2-2 | TRBV7-2 | - | - | CASSLGENTGELFF | TGTGCCAGCAGCTTGGGCGAGAACACCGGGGAGCTGTTTTTT
TRBJ2-1 | TRBV28 | - | TRBD2 | CASSFTPGLAGTYNEQFF | TGTGCCAGCAGTTTTACCCCGGGACTAGCGGGAACCTACAATGAGCAGTTCTTC
TRBJ2-7 | TRBV27 | - | TRBD2 | CASSSLAGGPYEQYF | TGTGCCAGCAGTTCGCTAGCGGGAGGGCCTTACGAGCAGTACTTC
TRBJ1-1 | TRBV28 | - | - | CASSPLGTGRVNTEAFF | TGTGCCAGCAGTCCTTTGGGAACAGGGCGGGTGAACACTGAAGCTTTCTTT
TRBJ2-7 | TRBV19 | - | TRBD1 | CASSLGQSYEQYF | TGTGCCAGTAGTTTGGGACAGTCCTACGAGCAGTACTTC
TRBJ2-7 | TRBV6-2/TRBV6-3 | - | TRBD1 | CASSDDRGWVLYEQYF | TGTGCCAGCAGTGACGACAGGGGTTGGGTCTTGTACGAGCAGTACTTC
TRBJ1-1 | TRBV6-5 | - | - | CASSYSRGREAFF | TGTGCCAGCAGTTACTCACGTGGCAGAGAAGCTTTCTTT
TRBJ2-1 | TRBV2 | - | - | CASSERDSYNEQFF | TGTGCCAGCAGCGAGAGAGACTCCTACAATGAGCAGTTCTTC
TRBJ1-1 | TRBV29-1 | - | - | CSYWSLNTEAFF | TGCAGCTACTGGTCCCTGAACACTGAAGCTTTCTTT